This passage covers 32 T cell receptor beta chains from one sample sequenced in a study of blood T cell repertoires in COVID-19. The method was immunoSEQ multiplex PCR; TCRdb's version includes in-frame clones alone and lacks a portion of them. The data hold about 470,000 clones, with roughly 87% observed a single time. Sample: PBMCs or T cells enriched from blood (not recorded which). All receptors come from a woman aged 18-29 years who had recovered from COVID-19.

The table lists this clone with a count of one. The chain joins TRBV7-9 to TRBJ2-7, with 8 bases matching TRBD1. CDR1 and CDR2 (germline): SEHNR, FQNEAQ (reference sequence). The V and J ends lost 4 bases and 4 bases, in that order; junction bases with no gene match: 6. The CDR3 runs 14 residues. The CDR3 is CASSSRTGTYEQYF. CDR3 in DNA: TGTGCCAGCAGCTCCCGGACAGGGACTTACGAGCAGTACTTC.

This chain links TRBV6-6 with TRBJ1-1; TRBD1 matches at 7 bases. The CDR3 has 17 amino acids. J gave up 2 bases and V 5 bases, and 14 bases lay outside the gene matches. Germline V gene data show CDR1 as MNHNY and CDR2 as SVGAGI (reference sequence). The CDR3, as DNA: TGTGCCAGCAGTCCACTGAGCGTTGACAGGGTTAACACTGAAGCTTTCTTT. Protein: CASSPLSVDRVNTEAFF.

The CDR3 is CASSLQGAAEAFF. The DNA of the CDR3 is TGCGCCAGCAGCTTACAGGGGGCGGCTGAAGCTTTCTTT. The chain couples TRBV5-1 to TRBJ1-1; TRBD1 matches at 9 bases. Germline CDR1 SGHRS, CDR2 YFSETQ. This CDR3 has 13 residues. With 2 bases clipped from V and 6 bases from J, the junction kept 2 bases outside the gene matches.

The chain recombines TRBV14 with TRBJ1-2, with TRBD1 as a possible D gene (6 bases). Trimming took off 4 bases at V and 2 bases at J, with 11 bases between the two ends. The CDR3 is 14 residues long. Germline V lookup: CDR1 SGHDN, CDR2 FVKESK. This chain's CDR3 is CASSPWGRNYGYTF. The CDR3 DNA is TGTGCCAGCAGCCCGTGGGGGCGGAACTATGGCTACACCTTC.

The chain carries TRBV5-1 and TRBJ2-7, with 10 bases lining up with TRBD1. The CDR3 is 14 amino acids. The J segment lost 6 bases and the V segment lost 0 bases, leaving 3 bases of the junction unmatched. Germline V gives CDR1 SGHRS, CDR2 YFSETQ. CDR3 nucleotides: TGCGCCAGCAGCTTGGAGGGACAGGGGAGCGAGCAGTACTTC. This sequence encodes CASSLEGQGSEQYF.

The gene calls are TRBV19 and TRBJ2-2, with 7 positions matching TRBD1. CDR1 is LNHDA, CDR2 SQIVND, per germline (reference sequence). This CDR3 spans 15 amino acids. J gave up 4 bases and V 8 bases, and 10 bases lay outside the gene matches. The CDR3 is CASRVGDRFTGELFF. The CDR3 nucleotides are TGTGCCAGTCGGGTTGGGGACAGATTCACCGGGGAGCTGTTTTTT.

The V call is TRBV12-3 or TRBV12-4, the J call TRBJ1-1; D is unresolved. This CDR3 is 13 amino acids long. V was clipped by 7 bases and J by 1 base, with 10 bases between them. The CDR3 DNA reads as TGTGCCAGCATCATGGCGGGGAACACTGAAGCTTTCTTT. Its protein product is CASIMAGNTEAFF.

The J gene is TRBJ1-1, the V gene TRBV4-1, with D perhaps TRBD1 (6 bases). Germline V lookup: CDR1 MGHRA, CDR2 YSYEKL. This CDR3 has 16 residues. Trimming took off 4 bases at V and 1 base at J, with 16 bases between the two ends. The CDR3, as DNA: TGCGCCAGCAGCCCTCGACTGGGGGCGCGGAACACTGAAGCTTTCTTT. Residues: CASSPRLGARNTEAFF.

The chain is built from TRBV5-1 and TRBJ1-1; unclear D gene. Trimming removed 2 bases at V and 6 bases at J, with 11 bases between. In germline, CDR1 is SGHRS, CDR2 YFSETQ. The CDR3 sequence is 13 residues long. This CDR3 reads CASSFTGEPEAFF. Written as DNA, the CDR3 is TGCGCCAGCAGCTTTACCGGGGAACCTGAAGCTTTCTTT.

The sample holds a few counts of this clone. The chain uses TRBV30 and TRBJ1-4; D is undetermined. Germline CDR1 GTSNPN, CDR2 SVGIG (reference sequence). V gave up 2 bases and J gave up 8 bases, with 18 bases separating them. CDR3 length: 15 amino acids. In DNA form, the CDR3 reads TGTGCCTGGAGTCCACAGTCGCAGGCCCGGGAAAAACTGTTTTTT. It encodes CAWSPQSQAREKLFF.

This chain joins TRBV28 and TRBJ2-5; D is unclear. CDR1 MDHEN and CDR2 SYDVKM come from the germline V gene. The CDR3 is made up of 12 amino acids. V lost 5 bases and J 5 bases, leaving 9 bases between the germline ends. Here the CDR3 DNA reads TGTGCCAGCAGTGGGCCTATGGAGACCCAGTACTTC. Protein: CASSGPMETQYF.

V and J are TRBV14 and TRBJ2-7, with 9 bases aligning to TRBD1. The CDR3 is 17 residues long. The V gene end was trimmed by 0 bases and the J gene end by 7 bases; junction bases not matched to a gene: 13. Germline V gives CDR1 SGHDN, CDR2 FVKESK. The CDR3 region has the DNA TGTGCCAGCAGCCAAGATGGGCCACTACAGGGGGCGGAGGAGCAGTACTTC. It yields the protein CASSQDGPLQGAEEQYF. Combining the CDR3 with reference TRBV14 and TRBJ2-7 gives the whole variable domain EAGVTQFPSHSVIEKGQTVTLRCDPISGHDNLYWYRRVMGKEIKFLLHFVKESKQDESGMPNNRFLAERTGGTYSTLKVQPAELEDSGVYFCASSQDGPLQGAEEQYFGPGTRLTVT.

This clone was seen a single time. V usage is TRBV5-6 and J usage is TRBJ2-5, with D possibly TRBD1 on 5 matching bases. The germline CDR1 and CDR2 sequences are SGHDT and YYEEEE. V lost 4 bases to trimming and J lost 2 bases, with 9 bases between them. The CDR3 extends over 13 amino acids. The DNA for the CDR3 is TGTGCCAGCAGCGGGCCAGGGCAAGAGACCCAGTACTTC. It is translated as CASSGPGQETQYF.

This clone was seen once. The rearrangement uses TRBV5-1 and TRBJ1-1; 8 nucleotides match TRBD1. CDR1 SGHRS and CDR2 YFSETQ come from the germline V gene. The CDR3 has 16 amino acids. Trimming took 4 bases from V and 2 from J; bases not matched to a gene: 10. CDR3 DNA: TGCGCCAGCAGCGAATCTACAGGGGGGGTTAACACTGAAGCTTTCTTT. Protein sequence: CASSESTGGVNTEAFF.

The CDR3 spells CASSFGTGNSPLHF. As DNA, the CDR3 is TGTGCCAGCAGCTTTGGGACAGGGAATTCACCCCTCCACTTT. This chain connects TRBV7-9 to TRBJ1-6; 9 nucleotides align to TRBD1. Trimming took 3 bases from V and 7 from J; bases not matched to a gene: 1. Germline CDR1 and CDR2: SEHNR and FQNEAQ (reference sequence). The length of the CDR3 is 14 residues.

V usage is TRBV6-4 and J usage is TRBJ2-1, with a possible D match to TRBD2 (5 bases). This CDR3 region has 9 residues. Germline CDR1 reads MRHNA; CDR2 reads SNTAGT. The germline V and J ends were trimmed by 11 bases and 6 bases, with 5 bases remaining between them. CDR3 region: CAGGNEQFF. In DNA form, the CDR3 reads TGTGCCGGAGGCAATGAGCAGTTCTTC.

This sequence joins TRBV12-3 or TRBV12-4 and TRBJ1-1; D gene unclear. The CDR3 is 12 residues long. V lost 5 bases and J lost 8, with 12 bases in between. The CDR3 DNA reads as TGTGCCAGCAGTCAGACGACTTTGGAAGCTTTCTTT. Its translation is CASSQTTLEAFF.

This clone was counted between two and nine times. V and J are TRBV28 and TRBJ1-2; 7 positions agree with TRBD1. V was pared by 10 bases and J by 7 bases, with 24 bases of the junction left unmatched. Germline assignment: CDR1 MDHEN and CDR2 SYDVKM. This CDR3 is 17 amino acids long. The CDR3 sequence: CATIPRGEQGLFPGYTF. The CDR3 coding sequence is TGTGCCACCATACCGAGGGGGGAACAGGGGCTCTTCCCTGGCTACACCTTC.

The chain has TRBV10-3 and TRBJ2-3; 9 nucleotides line up with TRBD2. The CDR3 covers 14 residues. V gave up 10 bases and J gave up 5 bases; unmatched junction bases: 10. Germline assignment: CDR1 ENHRY and CDR2 SYGVKD. As DNA, the CDR3 is TGTGCCAGTCGGGGCGGGGGGGCTAAAGATACGCAGTATTTT. Residues: CASRGGGAKDTQYF.

The chain links TRBV5-1 to TRBJ2-3; 7 bases are a match to TRBD2. J gave up 6 bases and V 2 bases, and 12 bases lay outside the gene matches. Looked up from germline, CDR1 is SGHRS and CDR2 is YFSETQ. This CDR3 contains 16 residues. The CDR3 region is CASSFGTTRGRDTQYF. DNA for the CDR3: TGCGCCAGCAGCTTCGGGACTACGAGGGGTAGGGATACGCAGTATTTT.

This chain uses TRBV5-1 with TRBJ2-5, with 7 positions matching TRBD2. Per the germline V gene, CDR1 is SGHRS and CDR2 is YFSETQ. This CDR3 comprises 16 residues. V shed 3 bases, J shed 9 bases, and the junction held 17 bases outside the gene matches. The CDR3 bases are TGCGCCAGCAGCTCTAAGGCCCTAGCGGCCCCCGGGGCCCAGTACTTC. This encodes CASSSKALAAPGAQYF.

The chain carries TRBV9 and TRBJ1-3; a possible D gene is TRBD1 (6 bases). V was cut by 3 bases and J by 0 bases, with 13 bases left in between. The germline V gene encodes CDR1 SGDLS and CDR2 YYNGEE. The CDR3 is made up of 16 amino acids. As DNA, the CDR3 is TGTGCCAGCAGCGCCGGGACAACTTACTCTGGAAACACCATATATTTT. As protein: CASSAGTTYSGNTIYF.

The rearrangement links TRBV30 to TRBJ1-1; D is uncertain. Per germline, CDR1 GTSNPN and CDR2 SVGIG (reference sequence). The CDR3 runs 14 residues. The germline V and J ends were trimmed by 1 base and 1 base, with 10 bases remaining between them. The CDR3 is CAWSGSFGNTEAFF. In DNA form, the CDR3 reads TGTGCCTGGAGTGGGAGTTTTGGGAACACTGAAGCTTTCTTT.

J is TRBJ1-1 and V is TRBV10-3; 8 bases map to TRBD1. Losses at the gene ends were 2 bases for V and 11 bases for J; bases not matched to a gene: 10. From germline, CDR1 is ENHRY and CDR2 SYGVKD. The CDR3 is 14 residues long. CDR3 sequence (DNA): TGTGCCATCAGTGAGACCCACGGACAGGGCACGGCTTTCTTT. It codes for CAISETHGQGTAFF.

The chain carries TRBV5-5 and TRBJ2-5; TRBD2 matches 7 bases. There are 13 residues in the CDR3. Per germline, CDR1 SGHKS and CDR2 YYEKEE (reference sequence). V shed 2 bases and J 4 bases; nucleotides not matched to a gene: 2. The CDR3 protein is CASSLAGRETQYF. The CDR3 DNA follows: TGTGCCAGCAGCTTAGCGGGACGAGAGACCCAGTACTTC.

This clone was observed once. V usage is TRBV19 and J usage is TRBJ2-2, with D possibly being TRBD2 (5 bases). Trimming removed 7 bases at V and 1 base at J, with 10 bases between. CDR3 size: 14 residues. Per the germline V gene, CDR1 is LNHDA and CDR2 is SQIVND (reference sequence). CDR3 DNA: TGTGCCAGTATCCCTGGGAGGAACACCGGGGAGCTGTTTTTT. Protein product: CASIPGRNTGELFF. Together with reference TRBV19 and TRBJ2-2, the CDR3 gives the full variable domain: DGGITQSPKYLFRKEGQNVTLSCEQNLNHDAMYWYRQDPGQGLRLIYYSQIVNDFQKGDIAEGYSVSREKKESFPLTVTSAQKNPTAFYLCASIPGRNTGELFFGEGSRLTVL.

This sequence joins TRBV5-1 and TRBJ2-7; TRBD2 agrees at 7 bases. Germline CDR1 and CDR2: SGHRS and YFSETQ. CDR3 length: 14 residues. The ends lost 3 bases at V and 5 bases at J; junction bases unmatched: 8. The CDR3 sequence: CASSSGAGKDEQYF. The CDR3 bases are TGCGCCAGCAGCTCTGGAGCGGGGAAAGACGAGCAGTACTTC.

This clone was recorded only once. The V call is TRBV2, the J call TRBJ2-5, with 8 bases lining up with TRBD2. Germline-derived CDR1 and CDR2 are SNHLY and FYNNEI. V shed 2 bases, J shed 4 bases, and the junction held 3 bases outside the gene matches. The CDR3 sequence is 14 residues long. CDR3 bases: TGTGCCAGCAGTGAACTTCGGGGGGGAGAGACCCAGTACTTC. It translates to CASSELRGGETQYF.

This clone has just one count. The chain joins TRBV2 to TRBJ1-1; a possible D gene is TRBD1 (5 bases). The CDR3 extends over 14 amino acids. Germline loops: CDR1 SNHLY, CDR2 FYNNEI. V lost 6 bases and J 4 bases, leaving 15 bases between the germline ends. For the CDR3, the DNA is TGTGCCAGCAGGGTCTTGACAGTAAGCACTGAAGCTTTCTTT. This translates into CASRVLTVSTEAFF. Looking up the rest from reference TRBV2 and TRBJ1-1 gives the full variable domain: EPEVTQTPSHQVTQMGQEVILRCVPISNHLYFYWYRQILGQKVEFLVSFYNNEISEKSEIFDDQFSVERPDGSNFTLKIRSTKLEDSAMYFCASRVLTVSTEAFFGQGTRLTVV.

This clone has a single count. The rearrangement links TRBV18 to TRBJ2-3, with 8 bases aligning to TRBD1. Trimming cost V 4 bases and J 2 bases; bases outside gene matches: 5. CDR3 length: 15 residues. Germline V gene data show CDR1 as KGHSH and CDR2 as LQKENI. Written as DNA, the CDR3 is TGTGCCAGCTCACGACAGGGGTCTTACACAGATACGCAGTATTTT. Translated: CASSRQGSYTDTQYF.

The rearrangement links TRBV6-5 to TRBJ1-2, with 7 bases identical to TRBD1. Germline V gives CDR1 MNHEY, CDR2 SVGAGI. V lost 7 bases, J lost 4 bases, and 9 bases stayed unmatched. The CDR3 runs 14 residues. CDR3 bases: TGTGCCAGCAACGACAGGGTCGAGCGCTATGGCTACACCTTC. Amino acids: CASNDRVERYGYTF.

V gene TRBV29-1 combines with J gene TRBJ1-1; D remains unclear. The germline V and J ends were trimmed by 5 bases and 1 base, with 8 bases remaining between them. CDR3 length: 12 amino acids. Germline V gene sequence: CDR1 SQVTM, CDR2 ANQGSEA. CDR3 DNA sequence: TGCAGCGTTAGTCGGGGGAACACTGAAGCTTTCTTT. It yields the protein CSVSRGNTEAFF.